This T cell receptor beta chain comes out of a study of blood T cell repertoires in COVID-19 (dated by TCRdb to the early 2020s). Concerning the study at large: Samples covering the acute and convalescent phases of COVID-19 were provided by collaborators in the United States, Italy and Spain. The prospective study material was composed of cDNA or gDNA derived from T cells, B-cell-depleted T cells, or PBMCs. Samples were obtained from the ongoing ImmuneRACE study (first 160 participants) and from over 1,000 subjects provided by 6 global collaborators. Deeply sampled blood TCRbeta repertoires from subjects exposed to, actively infected with, or recovered from COVID-19 were included in the dataset. Where available, HLA class I and class II types were obtained from metadata supplied by the sample provider rather than from assay-based typing. The repertoires were released in a freely available public database meant as a resource for research on the immune response to SARS-CoV-2. Nearly every sample came with metadata listing a de-identified subject ID, COVID-19 status, age in years and sex. What the work shows at the level of the full study, not this receptor alone: The quantity of clinical and demographic metadata differed by source and by participant and was supplied without curation.

Collaborating institutions collected whole blood in K2EDTA tubes following their own protocols. For TCRbeta analysis, collaborator samples were shipped as frozen whole blood, as isolated PBMCs, or as DNA extracted from either sample type. Cut back by 3 bases and 0 bases, the V and J ends lie 12 bases apart. The CDR3 contains 16 residues, cysteine and phenylalanine counted. Only the CDR3 DNA is retained, 48 bases long and in frame from the first base. The germline V gene (reference sequence) specifies LGHDT as CDR1 and YNNKEL as CDR2. The immunoSEQ Assay, a bias-controlled multiplex PCR, was used to amplify TCRbeta CDR3 regions from genomic DNA. As for the authors' bioinformatics: Nucleated cell counts per sample were estimated from amplification of reference gene primers within the assay. Sequence reads were collapsed and filtered to measure the absolute abundance of every unique TCRbeta CDR3 rearrangement. For each sample, productive Simpson clonality was calculated as the square root of Simpson's diversity index over productive rearrangements. The immuneACCESS repertoire file appears here via TCRdb, limited to in-frame rearrangements. These files lack a portion of the clones; in checked studies, under half of the deficit traces to unresolved V genes, and the cause of the others is not known. The V and J calls and clone size come from that table; D and trimming were worked out from the DNA. The sample table shows roughly 190,000 clones, and 88% are seen once. 1% to 1.4% of the sample is in the top ten clones.

To note about this clone: Its antigen target is currently unknown. No much larger clone exists at a distance of one base, and base qualities are not known.

The receptor was derived from a man aged 25-45 years with acute or convalescent COVID-19. The V and J genes are TRBV3-1 (or the pseudogene TRBV3-2) and TRBJ2-1; the D segment could be TRBD2, given 5 matching bases. The source material was peripheral blood. The DNA reads TGTGCCAGCAGCCAGGGGTTTCGGGGCTCCTACAATGAGCAGTTCTTC. This codes for CASSQGFRGSYNEQFF.